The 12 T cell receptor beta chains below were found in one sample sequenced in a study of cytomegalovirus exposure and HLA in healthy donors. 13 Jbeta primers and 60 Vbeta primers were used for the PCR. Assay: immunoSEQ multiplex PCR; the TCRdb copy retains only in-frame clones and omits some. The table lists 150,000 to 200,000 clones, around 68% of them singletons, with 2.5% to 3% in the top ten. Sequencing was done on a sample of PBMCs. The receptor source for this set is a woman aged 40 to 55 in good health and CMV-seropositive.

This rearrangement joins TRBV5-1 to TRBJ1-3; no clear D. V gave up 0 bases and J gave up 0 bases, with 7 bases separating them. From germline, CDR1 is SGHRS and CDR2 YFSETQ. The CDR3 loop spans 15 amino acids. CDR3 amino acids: CASSLAGSSGNTIYF. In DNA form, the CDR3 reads TGCGCCAGCAGCTTGGCGGGAAGCTCTGGAAACACCATATATTTT.

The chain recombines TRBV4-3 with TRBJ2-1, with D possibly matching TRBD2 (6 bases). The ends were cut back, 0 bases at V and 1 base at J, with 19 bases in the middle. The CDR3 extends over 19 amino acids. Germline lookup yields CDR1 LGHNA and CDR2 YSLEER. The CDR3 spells CASSQDLGRAGQSYNEQFF. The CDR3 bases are TGCGCCAGCAGCCAAGATCTGGGGAGAGCGGGCCAATCCTACAATGAGCAGTTCTTC.

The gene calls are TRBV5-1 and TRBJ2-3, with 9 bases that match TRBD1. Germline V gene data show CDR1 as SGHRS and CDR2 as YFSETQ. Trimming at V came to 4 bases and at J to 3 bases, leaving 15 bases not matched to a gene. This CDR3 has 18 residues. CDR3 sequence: CASSRGSGTGRGTDTQYF. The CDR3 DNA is TGCGCCAGCAGCAGGGGGTCCGGGACAGGGAGGGGGACAGATACGCAGTATTTT. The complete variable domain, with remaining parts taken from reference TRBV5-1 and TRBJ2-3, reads KAGVTQTPRYLIKTRGQQVTLSCSPISGHRSVSWYQQTPGQGLQFLFEYFSETQRNKGNFPGRFSGRQFSNSRSEMNVSTLELGDSALYLCASSRGSGTGRGTDTQYFGPGTRLTVL.

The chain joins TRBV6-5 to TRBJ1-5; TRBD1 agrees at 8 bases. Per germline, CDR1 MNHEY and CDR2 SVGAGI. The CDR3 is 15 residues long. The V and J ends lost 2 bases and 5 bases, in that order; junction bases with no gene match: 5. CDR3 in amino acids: CASSYDRGSDQPQHF. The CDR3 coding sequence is TGTGCCAGCAGTTACGACAGGGGTTCGGATCAGCCCCAGCATTTT.

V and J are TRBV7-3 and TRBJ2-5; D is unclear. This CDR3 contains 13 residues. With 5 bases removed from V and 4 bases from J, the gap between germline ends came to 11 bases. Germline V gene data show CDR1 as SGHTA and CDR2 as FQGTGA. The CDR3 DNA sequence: TGTGCCAGCAGCCCAACCTACGGAGAGACCCAGTACTTC. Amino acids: CASSPTYGETQYF.

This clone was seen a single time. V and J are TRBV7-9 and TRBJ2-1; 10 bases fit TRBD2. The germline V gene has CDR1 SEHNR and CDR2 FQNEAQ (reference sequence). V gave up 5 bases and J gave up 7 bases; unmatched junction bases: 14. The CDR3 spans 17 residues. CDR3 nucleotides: TGTGCCAGCAGCACGTGGCCAGCGGGAGGGCCGGAGAATGAGCAGTTCTTC. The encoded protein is CASSTWPAGGPENEQFF.

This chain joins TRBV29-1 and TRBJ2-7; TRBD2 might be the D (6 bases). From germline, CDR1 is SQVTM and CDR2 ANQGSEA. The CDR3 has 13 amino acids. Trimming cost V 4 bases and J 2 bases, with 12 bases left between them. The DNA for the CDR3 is TGCAGCGTTGCCCTAGCGCGGACCTACGAGCAGTACTTC. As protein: CSVALARTYEQYF.

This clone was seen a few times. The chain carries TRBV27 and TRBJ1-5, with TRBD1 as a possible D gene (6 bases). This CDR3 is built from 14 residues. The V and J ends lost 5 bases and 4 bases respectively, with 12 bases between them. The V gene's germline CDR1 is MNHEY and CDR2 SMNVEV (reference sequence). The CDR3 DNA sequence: TGTGCCAGCAGTCTCAGGGGAGATAATCAGCCCCAGCATTTT. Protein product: CASSLRGDNQPQHF.

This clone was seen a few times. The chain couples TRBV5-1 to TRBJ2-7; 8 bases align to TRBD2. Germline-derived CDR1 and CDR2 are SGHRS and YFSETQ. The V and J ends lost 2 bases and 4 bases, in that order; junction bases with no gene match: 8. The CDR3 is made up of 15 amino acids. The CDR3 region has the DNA TGCGCCAGCAGCTTAATCACGGGAGGGCCTTACGAGCAGTACTTC. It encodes CASSLITGGPYEQYF.

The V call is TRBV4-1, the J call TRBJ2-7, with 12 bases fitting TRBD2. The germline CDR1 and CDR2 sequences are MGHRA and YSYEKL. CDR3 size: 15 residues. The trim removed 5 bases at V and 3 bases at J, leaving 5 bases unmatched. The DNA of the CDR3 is TGCGCCAGCAGCTTCGGACTAGCGGGAAACTACGAGCAGTACTTC. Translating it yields CASSFGLAGNYEQYF.

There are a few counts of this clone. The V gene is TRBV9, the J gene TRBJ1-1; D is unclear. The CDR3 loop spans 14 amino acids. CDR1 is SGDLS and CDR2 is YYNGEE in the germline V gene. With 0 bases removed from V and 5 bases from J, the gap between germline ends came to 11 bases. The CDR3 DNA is TGTGCCAGCAGCGTAGAGCCGGCGAGGACTGAAGCTTTCTTT. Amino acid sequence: CASSVEPARTEAFF. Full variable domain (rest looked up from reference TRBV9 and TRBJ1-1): DSGVTQTPKHLITATGQRVTLRCSPRSGDLSVYWYQQSLDQGLQFLIQYYNGEERAKGNILERFSAQQFPDLHSELNLSSLELGDSALYFCASSVEPARTEAFFGQGTRLTVV.

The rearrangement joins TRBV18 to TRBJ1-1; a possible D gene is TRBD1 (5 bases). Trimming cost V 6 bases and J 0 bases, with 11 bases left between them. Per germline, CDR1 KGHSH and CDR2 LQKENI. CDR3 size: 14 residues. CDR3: CASSQEQVNTEAFF. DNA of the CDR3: TGTGCCAGCTCCCAAGAACAGGTGAACACTGAAGCTTTCTTT.